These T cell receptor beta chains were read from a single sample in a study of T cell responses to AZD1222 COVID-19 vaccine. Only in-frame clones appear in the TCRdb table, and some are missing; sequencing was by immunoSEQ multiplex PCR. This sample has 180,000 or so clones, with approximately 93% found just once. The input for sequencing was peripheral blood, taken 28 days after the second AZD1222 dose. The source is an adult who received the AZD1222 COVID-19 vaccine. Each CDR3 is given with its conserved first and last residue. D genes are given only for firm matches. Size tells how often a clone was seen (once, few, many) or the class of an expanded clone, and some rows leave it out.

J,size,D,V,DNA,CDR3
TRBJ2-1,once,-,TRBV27,TGTGCCAGCAGTTCTATCTTCTTAGGGGGGAGCTCCTACAATGAGCAGTTCTTC,CASSSIFLGGSSYNEQFF
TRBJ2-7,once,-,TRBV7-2,TGTGCCAGCAGCTTGGGATGGAGGGCCTACGAGCAGTACTTC,CASSLGWRAYEQYF
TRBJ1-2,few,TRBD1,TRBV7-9,TGTGCCAGCAGCCTTACCGGGACAGGGAATTCCTATGGCTACACCTTC,CASSLTGTGNSYGYTF
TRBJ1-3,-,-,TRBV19,TGTGCCAGTAGTATTTTTGGTCGCTCTGGAAACACCATATATTTT,CASSIFGRSGNTIYF
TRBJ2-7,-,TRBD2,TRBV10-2,TGCGCCAGCAGTGACGTCGGAGCGGGGAGGACCTACGAGCAGTACTTC,CASSDVGAGRTYEQYF
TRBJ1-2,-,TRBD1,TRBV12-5,TGTGCTAGTGGTTTGGTACCGGGACAGGGTGATGAAGACTATGGCTACACCTTC,CASGLVPGQGDEDYGYTF
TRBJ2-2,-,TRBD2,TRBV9,TGTGCCAGCAGCGCCAGCGGGAGCTACACCGGGGAGCTGTTTTTT,CASSASGSYTGELFF
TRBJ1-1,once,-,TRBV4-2,TGTGCCAGCAGCCAACTTACAGGAATGAACACTGAAGCTTTCTTT,CASSQLTGMNTEAFF
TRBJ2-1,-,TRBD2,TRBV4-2,TGTGCCAGCAGCCAAGATCGGACTAGTATTGGATCCTACAATGAGCAGTTCTTC,CASSQDRTSIGSYNEQFF
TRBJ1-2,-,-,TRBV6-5,TGTGCCAGCAGTTACTCGGCAGCCCCTGGCTATGGCTACACCTTC,CASSYSAAPGYGYTF
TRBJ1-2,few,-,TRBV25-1,TGTGCCAGCAGTGACCTACAGGGTTGGGATGGCTACACCTTC,CASSDLQGWDGYTF
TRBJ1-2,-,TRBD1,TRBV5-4,TGTGCCAGCAGCTTTCACCCACAGGGGGAGAGCACCTTC,CASSFHPQGESTF
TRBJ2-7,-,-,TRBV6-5,TGTGCCGGAGGGCAGGGCTGGGGATCCTACGAGCAGTACTTC,CAGGQGWGSYEQYF